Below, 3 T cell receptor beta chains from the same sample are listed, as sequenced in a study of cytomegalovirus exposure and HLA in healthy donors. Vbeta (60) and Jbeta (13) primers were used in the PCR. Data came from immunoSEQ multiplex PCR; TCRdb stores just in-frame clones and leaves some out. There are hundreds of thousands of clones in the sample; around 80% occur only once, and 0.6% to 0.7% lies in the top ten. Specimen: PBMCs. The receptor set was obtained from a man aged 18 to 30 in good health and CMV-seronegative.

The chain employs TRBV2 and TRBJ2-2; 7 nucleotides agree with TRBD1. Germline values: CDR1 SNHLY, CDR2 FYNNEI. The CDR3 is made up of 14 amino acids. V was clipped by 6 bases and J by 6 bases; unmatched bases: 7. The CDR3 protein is CASSVDRASGELFF. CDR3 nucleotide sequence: TGTGCCAGCAGCGTCGACAGGGCGTCCGGGGAGCTGTTTTTT.

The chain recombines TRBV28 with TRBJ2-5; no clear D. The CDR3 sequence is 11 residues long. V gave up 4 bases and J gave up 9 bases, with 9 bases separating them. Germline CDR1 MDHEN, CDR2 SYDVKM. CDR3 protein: CASSSTRAQYF. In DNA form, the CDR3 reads TGTGCCAGCAGTTCCACCCGGGCCCAGTACTTC.

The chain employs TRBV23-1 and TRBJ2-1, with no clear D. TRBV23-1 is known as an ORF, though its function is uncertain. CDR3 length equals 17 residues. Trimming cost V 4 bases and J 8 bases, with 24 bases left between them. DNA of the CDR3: TGCGCCAGCAGTCCCCTGCCATCCTTGTCCCCTAACCATGAGCAGTTCTTC. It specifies CASSPLPSLSPNHEQFF.